The T cell receptor beta chain described here comes from a study of T-cell memory formation after mild COVID-19. Study in general: TCR clusters mostly belonged to single donors.

5'RACE primed from the constant segment yielded TCR alpha and TCR beta cDNA libraries bearing sample barcodes and UMIs. TCRdb ran MiXCR on the 5' RACE reads and lists one entry per CDR3 protein. The table records about 560,000 distinct CDR3 sequences, about 20% of them present only once. Notes on the study in general: Prior to infection, memory already included some responding clones, suggesting cross-reactive memory joined. Clones shrinking from day 15 to 85 showed even CD4/CD8 mixes; later expanders tilted CD4+.

Concerning this clonotype: Its antigen is not identified.

The V end lost 5 bases, the J end lost 0 bases, and 14 bases lay between the germline ends. The CDR3 is 16 residues long. This receptor was taken from an adult woman who had mild COVID-19 (a few samples of this study predate the infection). Cell type and time point are not known. The sample comprised PBMCs or a T cell subset sorted from them (not recorded which). This sequence joins TRBV12-3 or TRBV12-4 and TRBJ2-1; D is unclear. CDR3 amino acids: CASSVSPTGSYNEQFF. In DNA form, the CDR3 reads TGTGCCAGCAGTGTTTCCCCCACGGGCTCCTACAATGAGCAGTTCTTC.